This entry describes one T cell receptor (beta chain). What it binds is unknown. The data derive from a study of response to subunit inactivated influenza vaccine. TCRdb redid the calling of the RT-PCR reads with MiXCR, one entry per CDR3 protein. The data contain about 160,000 distinct CDR3 sequences, 9.5% to 13% of them singletons. After removal of 6 bases from V and 0 bases from J, the junction contained 10 bases not matched to a gene. Germline V lookup: CDR1 DFQATT, CDR2 SNEGSKA (reference sequence). The CDR3 spans 17 residues. Regarding the study as a whole: Seasonal influenza vaccination, on each occasion, was suggested by the authors to recruit few new T cells.

The TCR comes from a man aged 50-59 years who received an inactivated influenza vaccine. Sequencing used non-naive T cells sorted from PBMCs, obtained about 40 days after vaccination. The V and J genes are TRBV20-1 and TRBJ2-5; 13 nucleotides line up with TRBD2. The CDR3 DNA sequence: TGCAGTGCCCCCGGACTAGCGGGGGATACGTACCAAGAGACCCAGTACTTC. This sequence encodes CSAPGLAGDTYQETQYF.